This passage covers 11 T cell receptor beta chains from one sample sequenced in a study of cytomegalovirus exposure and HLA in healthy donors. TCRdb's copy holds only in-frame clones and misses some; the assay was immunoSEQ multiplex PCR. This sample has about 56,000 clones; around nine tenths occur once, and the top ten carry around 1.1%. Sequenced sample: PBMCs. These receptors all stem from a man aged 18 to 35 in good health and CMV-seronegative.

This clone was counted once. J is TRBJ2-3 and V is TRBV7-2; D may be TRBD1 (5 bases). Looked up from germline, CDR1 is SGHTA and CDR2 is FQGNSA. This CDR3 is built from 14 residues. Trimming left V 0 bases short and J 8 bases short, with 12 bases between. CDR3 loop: CASSLATGSVTQYF. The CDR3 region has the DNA TGTGCCAGCAGCTTAGCTACAGGATCGGTTACGCAGTATTTT. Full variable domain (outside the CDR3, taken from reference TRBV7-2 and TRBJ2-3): GAGVSQSPSNKVTEKGKDVELRCDPISGHTALYWYRQSLGQGLEFLIYFQGNSAPDKSGLPSDRFSAERTGGSVSTLTIQRTQQEDSAVYLCASSLATGSVTQYFGPGTRLTVL.

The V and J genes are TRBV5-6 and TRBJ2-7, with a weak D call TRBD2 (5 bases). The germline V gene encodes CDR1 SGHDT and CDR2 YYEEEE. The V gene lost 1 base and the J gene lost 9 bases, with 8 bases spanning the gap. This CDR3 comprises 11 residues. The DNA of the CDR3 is TGTGCCAGCAGCTTGAAGGGAGTGCAGTACTTC. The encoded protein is CASSLKGVQYF.

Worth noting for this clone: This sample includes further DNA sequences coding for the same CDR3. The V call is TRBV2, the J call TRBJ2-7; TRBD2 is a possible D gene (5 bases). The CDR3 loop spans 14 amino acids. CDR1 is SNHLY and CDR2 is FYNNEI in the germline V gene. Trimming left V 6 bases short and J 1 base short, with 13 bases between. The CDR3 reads CASSGGSLSYEQYF. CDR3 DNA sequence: TGTGCCAGCAGCGGAGGTTCCCTTTCCTACGAGCAGTACTTC.

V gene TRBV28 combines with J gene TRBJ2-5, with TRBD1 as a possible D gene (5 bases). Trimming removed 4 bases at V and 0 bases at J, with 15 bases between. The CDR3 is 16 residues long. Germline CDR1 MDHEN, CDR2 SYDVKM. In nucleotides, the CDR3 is TGTGCCAGCAGTTCGCTCAAGGACAACGACCAAGAGACCCAGTACTTC. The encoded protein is CASSSLKDNDQETQYF.

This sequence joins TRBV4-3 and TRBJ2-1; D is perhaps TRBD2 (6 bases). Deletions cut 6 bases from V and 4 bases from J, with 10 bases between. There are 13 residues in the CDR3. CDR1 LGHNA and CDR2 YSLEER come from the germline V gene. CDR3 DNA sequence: TGCGCCAGCAGTGCCAGCGGGTACAATGAGCAGTTCTTC. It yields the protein CASSASGYNEQFF.

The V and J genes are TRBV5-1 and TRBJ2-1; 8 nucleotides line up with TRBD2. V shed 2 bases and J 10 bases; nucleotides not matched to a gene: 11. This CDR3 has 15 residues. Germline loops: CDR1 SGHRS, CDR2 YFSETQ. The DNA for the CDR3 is TGCGCCAGCAGCTTTGAGTGGAGCGGGAGCGACGAGCAGTTCTTC. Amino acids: CASSFEWSGSDEQFF.

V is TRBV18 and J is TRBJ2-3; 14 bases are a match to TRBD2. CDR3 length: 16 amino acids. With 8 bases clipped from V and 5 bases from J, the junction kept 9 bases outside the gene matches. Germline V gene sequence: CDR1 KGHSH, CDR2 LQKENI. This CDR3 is CASTQLGLAGEDTQYF. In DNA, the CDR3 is TGTGCCAGCACGCAGTTGGGACTAGCGGGAGAAGATACGCAGTATTTT.

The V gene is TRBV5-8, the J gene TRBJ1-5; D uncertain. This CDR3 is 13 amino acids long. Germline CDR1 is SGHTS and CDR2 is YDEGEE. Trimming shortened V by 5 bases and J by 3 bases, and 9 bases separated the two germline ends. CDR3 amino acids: CASSPRDNQPQHF. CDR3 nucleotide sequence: TGTGCCAGCAGTCCCCGGGACAATCAGCCCCAGCATTTT.

The CDR3 nucleotides are TGCGCCAGCAGCCAAGCGGACAGGGTTAATGAGCAGTTCTTC. This sequence encodes CASSQADRVNEQFF. The chain combines TRBV4-1 with TRBJ2-1, with 8 bases fitting TRBD1. Germline CDR1 and CDR2: MGHRA and YSYEKL. V dropped 1 base and J dropped 7; count of bases not matched to a gene: 3. The CDR3 totals 14 residues.

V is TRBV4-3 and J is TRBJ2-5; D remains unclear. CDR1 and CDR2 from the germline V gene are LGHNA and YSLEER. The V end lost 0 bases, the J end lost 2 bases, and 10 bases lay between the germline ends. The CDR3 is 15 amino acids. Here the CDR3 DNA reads TGCGCCAGCAGCCAAGAAATAGGAGAACAAGAGACCCAGTACTTC. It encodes CASSQEIGEQETQYF.

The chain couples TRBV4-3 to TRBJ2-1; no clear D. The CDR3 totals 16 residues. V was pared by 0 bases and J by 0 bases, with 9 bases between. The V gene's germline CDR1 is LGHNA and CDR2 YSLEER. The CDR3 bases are TGCGCCAGCAGCCAAGATGAGGTTAGCTCCTACAATGAGCAGTTCTTC. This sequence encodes CASSQDEVSSYNEQFF.